A selection of T cell receptor beta chains follows, all from one sample in a study of blood T cell repertoires in COVID-19. Only in-frame clones appear in the TCRdb table, and some are missing; sequencing was by immunoSEQ multiplex PCR. The table lists 250,000 to 350,000 clones, more than 85% of them singletons. Sequencing was done on a sample of peripheral blood. Every receptor here comes from a man younger than 45 with acute or convalescent COVID-19. The CDR3 runs from the conserved cysteine through the conserved F or W. D genes are given only for firm matches. Rows may omit the clone size; those that give it use once, few, many or a size class.

J | V | size | D | DNA | CDR3
TRBJ2-7 | TRBV6-5 | NA | TRBD1 | TGTGCCAGCAGTTACTCGACAGGGACCTACGAGCAGTACTTC | CASSYSTGTYEQYF
TRBJ2-7 | TRBV7-2 | NA | TRBD2 | TGTGCCAGCAGCCTCACCGGGACTAGCGCCTACGAGCAGTACTTC | CASSLTGTSAYEQYF
TRBJ1-5 | TRBV28 | once | NA | NA | CASSSGGSQPQHF
TRBJ1-1 | TRBV29-1 | NA | NA | TGCAGCGCCGGCCACGGGATCACTGAAGCTTTCTTT | CSAGHGITEAFF
TRBJ1-1 | TRBV14 | NA | NA | TGTGCCAGCAGCCATTCTGATCGGGACTGGAACACTGAAGCTTTCTTT | CASSHSDRDWNTEAFF
TRBJ1-1 | TRBV5-6 | NA | TRBD1 | TGTGCCAGCAGCCCGGGGACAGGGTGGACTGAAGCTTTCTTT | CASSPGTGWTEAFF
TRBJ2-7 | TRBV3-1/TRBV3-2 | NA | NA | TGTGCCAGCAGCCAGGGACTGAGTAGGGAGCAGTACTTC | CASSQGLSREQYF
TRBJ2-1 | TRBV6-5 | NA | NA | TGTGCCAGCAGCTCCGACAAAAGCTCCTACAATGAGCAGTTCTTC | CASSSDKSSYNEQFF
TRBJ1-4 | TRBV2 | NA | NA | TGTGCCAGCAGTGACATTAACCGCTACTCAACTAATGAAAAACTGTTTTTT | CASSDINRYSTNEKLFF
TRBJ2-1 | TRBV3-1/TRBV3-2 | NA | TRBD2 | TGTGCCAGCAGCCGACAGACTAGCGGGAGGGCCTTGCACAATGAGCAGTTCTTC | CASSRQTSGRALHNEQFF
TRBJ2-7 | TRBV7-9 | NA | NA | TGTGCCAGCAGCCCAGGACAGAACTCCTACGAGCAGTACTTC | CASSPGQNSYEQYF
TRBJ2-7 | TRBV14 | NA | NA | TGTGCCAGCAGCCGCGGGGTCTCCTACGAGCAGTACTTC | CASSRGVSYEQYF
TRBJ1-2 | TRBV20-1 | NA | NA | TGCAGTGTTCGGGGGGCGGATGGCTACACCTTC | CSVRGADGYTF
TRBJ2-7 | TRBV11-2 | NA | NA | TGTGCCAGCAGCTTAACTGACTCCTACGAGCAGTACTTC | CASSLTDSYEQYF
TRBJ2-7 | TRBV3-1/TRBV3-2 | NA | TRBD1 | TGTGCCAGCAGCCAAGGACAGGGGTCCTACTACGAGCAGTACTTC | CASSQGQGSYYEQYF